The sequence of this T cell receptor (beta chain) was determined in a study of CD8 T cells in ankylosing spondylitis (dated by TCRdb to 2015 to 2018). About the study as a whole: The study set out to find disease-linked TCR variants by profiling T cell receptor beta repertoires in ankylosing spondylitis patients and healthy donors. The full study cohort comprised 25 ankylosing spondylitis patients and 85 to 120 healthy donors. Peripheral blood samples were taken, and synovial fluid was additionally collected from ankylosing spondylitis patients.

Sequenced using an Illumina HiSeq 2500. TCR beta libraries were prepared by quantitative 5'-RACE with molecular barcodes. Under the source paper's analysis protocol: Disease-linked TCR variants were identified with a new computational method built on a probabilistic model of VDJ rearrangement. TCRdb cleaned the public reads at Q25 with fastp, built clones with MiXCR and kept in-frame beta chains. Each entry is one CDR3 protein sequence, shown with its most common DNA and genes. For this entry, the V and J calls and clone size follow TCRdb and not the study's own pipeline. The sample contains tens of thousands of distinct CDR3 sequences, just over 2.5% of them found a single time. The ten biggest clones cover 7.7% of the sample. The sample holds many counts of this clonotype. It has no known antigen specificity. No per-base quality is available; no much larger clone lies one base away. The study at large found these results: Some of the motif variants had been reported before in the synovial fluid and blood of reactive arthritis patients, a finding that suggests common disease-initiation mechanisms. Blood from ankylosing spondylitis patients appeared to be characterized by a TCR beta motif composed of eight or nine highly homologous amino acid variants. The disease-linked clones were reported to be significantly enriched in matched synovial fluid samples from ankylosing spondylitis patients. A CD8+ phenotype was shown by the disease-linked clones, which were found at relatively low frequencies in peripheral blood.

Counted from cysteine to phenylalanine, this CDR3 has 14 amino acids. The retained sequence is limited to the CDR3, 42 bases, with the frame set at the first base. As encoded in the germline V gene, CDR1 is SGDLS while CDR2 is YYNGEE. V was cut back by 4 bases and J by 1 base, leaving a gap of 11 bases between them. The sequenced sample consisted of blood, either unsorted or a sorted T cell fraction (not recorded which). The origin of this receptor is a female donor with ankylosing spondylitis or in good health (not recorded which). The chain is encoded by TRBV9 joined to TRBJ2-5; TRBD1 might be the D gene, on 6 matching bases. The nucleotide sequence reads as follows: TGTGCCAGCAGCCCCAGGGGAGTCCAAGAGACCCAGTACTTC. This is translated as CASSPRGVQETQYF.